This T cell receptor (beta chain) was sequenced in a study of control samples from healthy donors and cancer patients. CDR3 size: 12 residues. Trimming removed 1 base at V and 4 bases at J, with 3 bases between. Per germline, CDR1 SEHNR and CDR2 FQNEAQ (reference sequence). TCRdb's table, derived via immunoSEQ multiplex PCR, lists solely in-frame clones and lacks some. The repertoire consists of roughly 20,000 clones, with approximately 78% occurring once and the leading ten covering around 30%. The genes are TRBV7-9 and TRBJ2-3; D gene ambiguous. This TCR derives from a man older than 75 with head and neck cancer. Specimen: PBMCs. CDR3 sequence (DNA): TGTGCCAGCAGCTTAGTGGCAGATACGCAGTATTTT. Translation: CASSLVADTQYF.